This T cell receptor beta chain was recorded in a study of healthy donors' naive CD4 and CD8 T cells. Study-level findings and limits: Negatively charged CDR3s marked CD8+ lineage; positively charged CDR3s marked CD4+ lineage.

TCR libraries were built from about 500 ng of total RNA by linear amplification. Per the original data handling: Sequencing covered 65,000 to 100,000 rearranged alpha-chain transcripts across about five healthy donors. From the reads, TCRdb called clonotypes with MiXCR, one entry per CDR3 protein. TCRdb assigned the V and J calls; the authors' analysis was not used. The sample shows approximately 180,000 distinct CDR3 sequences, around 74% of them seen only once. Notes on this clonotype: Antigen specificity is unknown.

Sorting defined naive CD4+ as CD4+CD8-CD45RO-CD45RA+ and naive CD8+ as CD8+CD4-CD45RA+CD27bright. The receptor was isolated from a pool of human donors in good health; the sample pools cells from several healthy donors. The source material was naive CD4+ and CD8+ T cells sorted from blood, pooled from several donors.

The CDR3 is CASSPGVLWTEAFF. The CDR3 DNA follows: TGTGCCAGCAGTCCAGGGGTCTTGTGGACTGAAGCTTTCTTT. The J gene is TRBJ1-1, the V gene TRBV7-8; maybe TRBD1 (6 bases). V lost 6 bases to trimming and J lost 5 bases, with 16 bases between them. CDR3 size: 14 residues. The germline gives CDR1 SGHVS, CDR2 FQNEAQ.